This entry features one TCR beta chain sequence. This table comes from immunoSEQ multiplex PCR, and its TCRdb copy is limited to in-frame clones, with some not included. The table includes 130,000 or so clones, more than 75% detected once. The sample belongs to a study of blood T cell repertoires in COVID-19. At the level of the study: Sites across the United States, Italy and Spain contributed samples from acute and convalescent COVID-19. PBMCs, B-cell-depleted T cells, or T cells were the source of the cDNA or gDNA that made up the material.

This clonotype was sampled from a man between 65 and 85 years old with active COVID-19. Sequences were obtained from peripheral blood.

Here the CDR3 reads CASRGRVGELFF. Here the CDR3 DNA reads TGCGCCAGCAGGGGGAGGGTCGGGGAGCTGTTTTTT. The rearrangement uses TRBV10-2 and TRBJ2-2; 7 nucleotides line up with TRBD2. Germline V gene data show CDR1 as WSHSY and CDR2 as SAAADI. The CDR3 has 12 residues. The ends lost 6 bases at V and 7 bases at J; junction bases unmatched: 2.